Described below is a single T cell receptor (beta chain) sequence and its context. The authors carried out high-throughput sequencing of TCR beta. They applied it to CD8+ and CD4+ T cells obtained from blood. The data derive from a study of CD8 T cells in Susac syndrome. Random hexamers were used to reverse transcribe the RNA input (0.5 to 1 ug). The amplification used immunoSEQ multiplex PCR on TCR beta CDR3; it spanned 54 Vbeta and 13 Jbeta. MiXCR, run by TCRdb on the immunoSEQ multiplex PCR reads, gives a single entry per CDR3 protein. The sample carries under 200,000 distinct CDR3 sequences, 85% to 95% recorded once. This sequence originates from a human donor in good health. The sample comprised CD4+ T cells from PBMCs.

The CDR3 bases are TGCAGCGTGAGACAGGGGTGGTCCTACGAGCAGTACTTC. Residues: CSVRQGWSYEQYF. The chain recombines TRBV29-1 with TRBJ2-7; 8 bases map to TRBD1. The CDR3 loop spans 13 amino acids. V shed 6 bases and J 1 base; nucleotides not matched to a gene: 5. Germline V CDR1 and CDR2: SQVTM, ANQGSEA.